This is a list of T cell receptor beta chains from one sample in a study of blood T cell repertoires in COVID-19. The table came from immunoSEQ multiplex PCR; TCRdb's copy has only in-frame clones and leaves some out. The sample includes 100,000 to 150,000 clones, under 85% of them seen just once. The sample taken for sequencing was peripheral blood. These receptors were collected from a man aged 60-69 years with acute or convalescent COVID-19. CDR3s include the opening cysteine and the closing phenylalanine or tryptophan. The D gene is left open where the match is weak. Clone size is given for some rows only: seen once, a few or many times, or a class if the clone is expanded.

clone_size j_call d_call v_call cdr3_aa cdr3_nt
- TRBJ1-1 - TRBV7-9 CASSLQAGNTEAFF TGTGCCAGCAGCTTACAGGCCGGGAACACTGAAGCTTTCTTT
few TRBJ2-7 - TRBV6-6 CASSRGTAALGQYF TGTGCCAGCAGTAGGGGGACCGCAGCCTTGGGGCAGTACTTC
- TRBJ2-1 - TRBV10-2 CASSEGVVGQFF TGCGCCAGCAGTGAAGGGGTGGTAGGGCAGTTCTTC
- TRBJ1-3 TRBD1 TRBV14 CASSPTGTRSGNTIYF TGTGCCAGCAGCCCGACAGGGACACGATCTGGAAACACCATATATTTT
- TRBJ2-3 - TRBV5-1 CASSLARDTQYF TGCGCCAGCAGCTTGGCCCGAGATACGCAGTATTTT
- TRBJ2-7 - TRBV7-2 CASSLRIFAHSYEQYF TGTGCCAGCAGCCTACGAATTTTCGCGCACTCCTACGAGCAGTACTTC
- TRBJ1-5 - TRBV30 CAWSDKNQPQHF TGTGCCTGGAGTGACAAGAATCAGCCCCAGCATTTT
- TRBJ2-1 TRBD2 TRBV19 CASSLAANNEQFF TGTGCCAGTAGCCTAGCGGCCAACAATGAGCAGTTCTTC
- TRBJ1-2 - TRBV13 CASSSTLGGAGNYGYTF -
- TRBJ1-2 - TRBV5-4 CASSLPQQGSHGYTF TGTGCCAGCAGCTTGCCCCAACAGGGATCGCATGGCTACACCTTC
- TRBJ2-7 TRBD1 TRBV30 CAWSGGTGRNEQYF TGTGCCTGGAGTGGAGGGACAGGGCGCAACGAGCAGTACTTC
- TRBJ1-5 - TRBV28 CASSLVEGQPQHF TGTGCCAGCAGTTTAGTAGAGGGTCAGCCCCAGCATTTT
- TRBJ1-4 - TRBV5-1 CASSSQGPNEKLFF TGCGCCAGCAGCTCCCAGGGTCCCAATGAAAAACTGTTTTTT
- TRBJ1-3 - TRBV28 CASSLQILGNTIYF TGTGCCAGCAGTTTACAGATTCTTGGAAACACCATATATTTT
- TRBJ2-7 TRBD2 TRBV11-1 CASGPGTSEYEQYF TGTGCCAGCGGACCCGGGACTAGCGAATACGAGCAGTACTTC
- TRBJ2-2 TRBD1 TRBV4-1 CASSLGQGASNTGELFF TGCGCCAGCAGCCTGGGACAGGGGGCTTCGAACACCGGGGAGCTGTTTTTT
once TRBJ2-2 TRBD2 TRBV15 CATSRDSPLATGELFF TGTGCCACCAGCAGAGATTCCCCACTAGCGACCGGGGAGCTGTTTTTT
few TRBJ1-3 - TRBV18 CASSPGSSGNTIYF TGTGCCAGCTCACCTGGGAGTTCGGGAAACACCATATATTTT
- TRBJ1-2 - TRBV12-3/TRBV12-4 CASSLQTAYGYTF TGTGCCAGCAGTTTACAGACAGCCTATGGCTACACCTTC
- TRBJ1-2 TRBD1 TRBV27 CASSLLLSGGVRNGYTF TGTGCCAGCAGTTTATTGTTGTCAGGGGGCGTAAGAAATGGCTACACCTTC
- TRBJ2-3 TRBD2 TRBV6-5 CASRLAGPTDTQYF TGTGCCAGCAGGTTAGCGGGGCCCACAGATACGCAGTATTTT
- TRBJ1-5 TRBD1 TRBV28 CASKDRGLQRGYRSNQPQHF TGTGCCAGCAAGGACAGGGGTCTCCAGCGGGGTTATCGGAGCAATCAGCCCCAGCATTTT
- TRBJ1-2 TRBD1 TRBV30 CAWSATGGLDGYTF TGTGCCTGGAGTGCCACAGGGGGCTTGGATGGCTACACCTTC
- TRBJ1-3 TRBD1 TRBV24-1 CATSDTGTGGNTIYF TGTGCCACCAGTGATACAGGGACAGGGGGAAACACCATATATTTT
- TRBJ2-7 TRBD2 TRBV7-3 CASSLRTTSGGTEQYF TGTGCCAGCAGCCTAAGAACGACTAGCGGAGGGACCGAGCAGTACTTC
- TRBJ1-2 TRBD1 TRBV6-5 CASTPTGESYGYTF TGTGCCAGCACCCCGACAGGGGAGAGCTATGGCTACACCTTC
- TRBJ1-2 - TRBV28 CASSGGSGGQWVNGYTF TGTGCCAGCAGCGGGGGGTCTGGCGGTCAGTGGGTGAACGGCTACACCTTC
- TRBJ2-5 - TRBV28 CASSPYQETQYF TGTGCCAGCAGTCCCTACCAAGAGACCCAGTACTTC
- TRBJ1-2 - TRBV28 CASKAGPSNYGYTF TGTGCCAGCAAGGCGGGCCCCTCTAACTATGGCTACACCTTC
once TRBJ2-1 - TRBV11-2 CASSLGENSRNEQFF TGTGCCAGCAGCTTAGGGGAGAATAGCAGGAATGAGCAGTTCTTC
- TRBJ1-1 - TRBV30 CAWSVLANTEAFF TGTGCCTGGAGTGTACTTGCGAACACTGAAGCTTTCTTT
- TRBJ2-7 TRBD1 TRBV28 CASSTGSHEQYF TGTGCCTCCTCGACAGGGTCCCACGAGCAGTACTTC
- TRBJ2-2 - TRBV4-2 CASSQVERNTGELFF TGTGCCAGCAGCCAAGTCGAGCGCAACACCGGGGAGCTGTTTTTT
few TRBJ2-2 - TRBV19 CASREGRRQGGGELFF TGTGCCAGTAGAGAGGGACGGCGGCAGGGAGGCGGGGAGCTGTTTTTT
once TRBJ2-3 - TRBV19 CASSVISTDTQYF TGTGCCAGTAGTGTTATCTCCACAGATACGCAGTATTTT
few TRBJ2-7 TRBD2 TRBV5-5 CASSLVGTSETYEQYF TGTGCCAGCAGCTTGGTTGGGACTAGCGAAACCTACGAGCAGTACTTC